This entry concerns a single T cell receptor (beta chain). Its antigen is unidentified. Time point specified: recipient sample about 28 days before transplant, after cytoreduction. TCRdb's copy holds only in-frame clones and misses some; the assay was immunoSEQ multiplex PCR. Of about 45,000 clones in the sample, roughly 80% were seen once. The sample originates from a study of T cell clonotyping in hematopoietic cell transplantation. The CDR3 is 15 residues long. Trimming took off 1 base at V and 4 bases at J, with 13 bases between the two ends. Germline assignment: CDR1 SEHNR and CDR2 FQNEAQ (reference sequence). Study results and limitations: At the given depth, recipient repertoires were over 95% de novo clonotypes.

Here the sequenced sample was peripheral blood mononuclear cells, taken before stem cell transplant. This receptor was obtained from a man aged 60-69 years with myelodysplastic syndrome. Some clones in this sample may be carry-over from other donors' samples. The chain uses TRBV7-9 and TRBJ1-2; no definite D call. The CDR3 DNA reads TGTGCCAGCAGCTTAGACAGCGTATTCTTCTATGGCTACACCTTC. This sequence encodes CASSLDSVFFYGYTF.